Presented here are 12 T cell receptor beta chains from one specimen sequenced in a study of blood T cell repertoires in COVID-19. The data were produced by immunoSEQ multiplex PCR, yet TCRdb's version contains in-frame clones alone and is incomplete. The table includes 300,000 to 450,000 clones, 88% detected once. The sequencing sample was made of PBMCs or T cells enriched from blood (not recorded which). These TCRs come from a woman in her twenties or thirties who had been exposed to COVID-19.

The genes are TRBV19 and TRBJ1-2, with 7 bases identical to TRBD1. There are 17 residues in the CDR3. J gave up 5 bases and V 2 bases, and 14 bases lay outside the gene matches. Germline CDR1 reads LNHDA; CDR2 reads SQIVND (reference sequence). The CDR3 loop reads CASSIRQGSPRNYGYTF. The CDR3 DNA reads TGTGCCAGTAGTATACGACAGGGTAGTCCTCGGAATTATGGCTACACCTTC. Supplemented by reference TRBV19 and TRBJ1-2, the full variable domain reads DGGITQSPKYLFRKEGQNVTLSCEQNLNHDAMYWYRQDPGQGLRLIYYSQIVNDFQKGDIAEGYSVSREKKESFPLTVTSAQKNPTAFYLCASSIRQGSPRNYGYTFGSGTRLTVV.

V is TRBV6-5 and J is TRBJ1-2, with D possibly matching TRBD1 (5 bases). Germline CDR1 reads MNHEY; CDR2 reads SVGAGI. The length of the CDR3 is 15 residues. V lost 0 bases and J lost 4, with 12 bases in between. The DNA for the CDR3 is TGTGCCAGCAGTTACTCGAGTGACAGCCTCTATGGCTACACCTTC. Residues: CASSYSSDSLYGYTF.

This clone showed up just once. The gene calls are TRBV3-1 (or the pseudogene TRBV3-2) and TRBJ1-5; 8 bases are a match to TRBD1. Losses at the gene ends were 3 bases for V and 5 bases for J; bases not matched to a gene: 3. CDR1 LGHDT and CDR2 YNNKEL come from the germline V gene (reference sequence). This CDR3 contains 14 residues. The CDR3 reads CASSHGQGHQPQHF. CDR3 DNA: TGTGCCAGCAGCCATGGACAGGGACATCAGCCCCAGCATTTT.

The genes are TRBV28 and TRBJ1-1; D perhaps matches TRBD1 (5 bases). The CDR3 loop spans 13 amino acids. The ends were cut back, 8 bases at V and 4 bases at J, with 14 bases in the middle. The germline V gene has CDR1 MDHEN and CDR2 SYDVKM. CDR3 bases: TGTGCCAGCCTAAGATACGGGGGCACTGAAGCTTTCTTT. Amino acids: CASLRYGGTEAFF.

The chain links TRBV10-3 to TRBJ2-7; 13 bases align to TRBD2. J gave up 9 bases and V 0 bases, and 11 bases lay outside the gene matches. This CDR3 is 17 amino acids long. The germline CDR1 and CDR2 sequences are ENHRY and SYGVKD. The CDR3 is CAISESTEGLAGRGQYF. Here the CDR3 DNA reads TGTGCCATCAGTGAGTCGACCGAGGGACTAGCGGGACGGGGGCAGTACTTC.

J is TRBJ1-4 and V is TRBV24-1; D uncertain. V was pared by 3 bases and J by 8 bases, with 15 bases between. Germline-derived CDR1 and CDR2 are KGHDR and SFDVKD. CDR3 length: 15 amino acids. The CDR3 nucleotides read TGTGCCACCAGTGATGGTGGAGCCGCGGGGGAAAAACTGTTTTTT. Translated, it gives CATSDGGAAGEKLFF.

This chain links TRBV28 with TRBJ2-3; TRBD2 is a possible D gene (5 bases). The CDR3 is 14 residues long. V gave up 6 bases and J gave up 4 bases, with 14 bases separating them. Looked up from germline, CDR1 is MDHEN and CDR2 is SYDVKM. CDR3 coding DNA: TGTGCCAGCAGGGACTCCTCGAGCCCAGATACGCAGTATTTT. It encodes CASRDSSSPDTQYF.

This chain uses TRBV19 with TRBJ2-7, with 11 nucleotides matching TRBD2. V was clipped by 4 bases and J by 6 bases; unmatched bases: 8. The CDR3 length is 15 residues. Per germline, CDR1 LNHDA and CDR2 SQIVND (reference sequence). CDR3 sequence reads: CASSSSSGRFGEQYF. The CDR3 DNA follows: TGTGCCAGTAGTAGTTCTAGCGGGAGGTTCGGCGAGCAGTACTTC.

CDR3 coding DNA: TGTGCCTGGAGTGCCTGGGCTAGCGGGAGTCACTATGAGCAGTTCTTC. Its protein product is CAWSAWASGSHYEQFF. V and J are TRBV30 and TRBJ2-1; 10 bases are a match to TRBD2. CDR1 is GTSNPN and CDR2 is SVGIG in the germline V gene (reference sequence). V was pared by 1 base and J by 8 bases, with 11 bases of the junction left unmatched. CDR3 length equals 16 residues.

The J gene is TRBJ2-1, the V gene TRBV6-5, with D possibly being TRBD1 (6 bases). Trimming removed 7 bases at V and 4 bases at J, with 14 bases between. The CDR3 has 14 residues. Per germline, CDR1 MNHEY and CDR2 SVGAGI. The CDR3 DNA reads TGTGCCAGCAATAGTGGGGGCGCTTACAATGAGCAGTTCTTC. Its translation: CASNSGGAYNEQFF.

This chain links TRBV29-1 with TRBJ1-1, with D possibly matching TRBD1 (6 bases). The CDR3 spans 15 residues. The ends were cut back, 3 bases at V and 0 bases at J, with 14 bases in the middle. From germline, CDR1 is SQVTM and CDR2 ANQGSEA. The CDR3 DNA reads TGCAGCGTTGAGGTGGCAGGGGTCATGAACACTGAAGCTTTCTTT. Translation: CSVEVAGVMNTEAFF.

The table lists this clone with a few counts. This rearrangement joins TRBV28 to TRBJ2-7; 12 bases are a match to TRBD2. V was clipped by 5 bases and J by 7 bases; unmatched bases: 6. Germline loops: CDR1 MDHEN, CDR2 SYDVKM. The CDR3 is 14 amino acids. CDR3 sequence reads: CASSRLAGVGEQYF. CDR3 DNA sequence: TGTGCCAGCAGTCGACTAGCGGGAGTAGGGGAGCAGTACTTC.